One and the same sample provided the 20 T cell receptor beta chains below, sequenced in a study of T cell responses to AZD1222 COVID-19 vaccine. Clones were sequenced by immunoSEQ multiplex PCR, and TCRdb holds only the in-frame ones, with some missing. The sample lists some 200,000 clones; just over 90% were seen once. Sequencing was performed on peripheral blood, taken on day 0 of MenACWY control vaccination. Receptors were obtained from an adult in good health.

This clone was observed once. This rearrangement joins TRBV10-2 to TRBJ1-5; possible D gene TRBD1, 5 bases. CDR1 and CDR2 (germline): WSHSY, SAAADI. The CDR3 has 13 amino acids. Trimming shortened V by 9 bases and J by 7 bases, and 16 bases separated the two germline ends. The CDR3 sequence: CASPAGEGQPQHF. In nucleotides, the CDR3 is TGCGCCAGTCCGGCGGGGGAAGGACAGCCCCAGCATTTT.

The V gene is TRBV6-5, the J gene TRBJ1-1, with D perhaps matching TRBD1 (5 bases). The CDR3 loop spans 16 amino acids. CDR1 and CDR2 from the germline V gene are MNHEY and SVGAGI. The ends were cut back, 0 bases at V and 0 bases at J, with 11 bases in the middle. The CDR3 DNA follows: TGTGCCAGCAGTTACTCGAGGGCAGGGCTGAACACTGAAGCTTTCTTT. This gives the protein CASSYSRAGLNTEAFF.

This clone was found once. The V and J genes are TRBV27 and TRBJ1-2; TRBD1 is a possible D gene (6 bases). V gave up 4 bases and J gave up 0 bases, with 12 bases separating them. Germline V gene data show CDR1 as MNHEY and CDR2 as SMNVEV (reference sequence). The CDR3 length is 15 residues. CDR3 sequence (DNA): TGTGCCAGCAGTTCCCGGGACACCCCTAACTATGGCTACACCTTC. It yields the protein CASSSRDTPNYGYTF.

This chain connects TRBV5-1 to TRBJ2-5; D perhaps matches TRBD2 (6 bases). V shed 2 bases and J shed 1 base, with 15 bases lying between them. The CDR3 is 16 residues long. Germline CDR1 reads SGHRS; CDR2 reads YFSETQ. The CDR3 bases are TGCGCCAGCAGCTTTACGGGCGGGGTCTCCCAAGAGACCCAGTACTTC. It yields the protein CASSFTGGVSQETQYF.

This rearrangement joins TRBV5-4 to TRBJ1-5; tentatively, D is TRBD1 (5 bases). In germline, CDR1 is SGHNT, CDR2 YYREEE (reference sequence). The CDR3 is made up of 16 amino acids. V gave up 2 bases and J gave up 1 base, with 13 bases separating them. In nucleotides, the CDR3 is TGTGCCAGCAGCTTAGGAGGGGACGGAAGCAATCAGCCCCAGCATTTT. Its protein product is CASSLGGDGSNQPQHF.

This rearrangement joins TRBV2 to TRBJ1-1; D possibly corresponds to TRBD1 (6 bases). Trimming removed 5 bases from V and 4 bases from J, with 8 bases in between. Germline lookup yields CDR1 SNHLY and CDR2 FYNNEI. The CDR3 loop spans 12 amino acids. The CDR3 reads CASSQGFTEAFF. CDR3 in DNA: TGTGCCAGCAGTCAGGGGTTCACTGAAGCTTTCTTT.

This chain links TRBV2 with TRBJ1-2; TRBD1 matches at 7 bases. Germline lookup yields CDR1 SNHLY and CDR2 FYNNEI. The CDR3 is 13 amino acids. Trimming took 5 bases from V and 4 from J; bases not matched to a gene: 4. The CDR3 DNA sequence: TGTGCCAGCAGTAACAGGGGCGGCTATGGCTACACCTTC. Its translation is CASSNRGGYGYTF.

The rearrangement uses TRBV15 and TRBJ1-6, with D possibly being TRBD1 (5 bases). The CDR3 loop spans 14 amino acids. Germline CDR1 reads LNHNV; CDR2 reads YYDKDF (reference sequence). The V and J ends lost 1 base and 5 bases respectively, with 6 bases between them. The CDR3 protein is CATSRGQNNSPLHF. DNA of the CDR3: TGTGCCACCAGCAGAGGACAGAATAATTCACCCCTCCACTTT.

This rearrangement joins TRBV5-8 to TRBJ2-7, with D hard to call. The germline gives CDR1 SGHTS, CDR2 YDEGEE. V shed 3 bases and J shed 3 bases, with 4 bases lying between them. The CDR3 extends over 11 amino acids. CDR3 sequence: CASSYNYEQYF. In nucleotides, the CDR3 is TGTGCCAGCAGCTACAACTACGAGCAGTACTTC.

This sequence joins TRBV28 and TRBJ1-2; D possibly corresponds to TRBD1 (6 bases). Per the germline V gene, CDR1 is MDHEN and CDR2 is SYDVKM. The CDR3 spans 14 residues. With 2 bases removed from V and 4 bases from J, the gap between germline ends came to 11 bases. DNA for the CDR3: TGTGCCAGCAGTTTAAGACAGGAGATCTATGGCTACACCTTC. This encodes CASSLRQEIYGYTF.

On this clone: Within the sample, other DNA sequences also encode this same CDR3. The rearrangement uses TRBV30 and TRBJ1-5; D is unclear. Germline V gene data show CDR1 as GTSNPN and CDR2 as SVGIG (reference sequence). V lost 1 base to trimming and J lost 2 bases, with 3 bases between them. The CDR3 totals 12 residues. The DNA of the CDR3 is TGTGCCTGGAGTGGGGGCAATCAGCCCCAGCATTTT. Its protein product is CAWSGGNQPQHF.

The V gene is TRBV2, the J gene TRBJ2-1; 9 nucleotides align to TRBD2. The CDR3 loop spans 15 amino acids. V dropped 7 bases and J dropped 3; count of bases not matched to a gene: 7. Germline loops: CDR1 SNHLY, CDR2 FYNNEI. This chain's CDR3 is CASIPTAGGYNEQFF. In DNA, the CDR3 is TGTGCCAGCATCCCAACAGCGGGGGGCTACAATGAGCAGTTCTTC. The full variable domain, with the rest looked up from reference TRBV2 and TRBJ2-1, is EPEVTQTPSHQVTQMGQEVILRCVPISNHLYFYWYRQILGQKVEFLVSFYNNEISEKSEIFDDQFSVERPDGSNFTLKIRSTKLEDSAMYFCASIPTAGGYNEQFFGPGTRLTVL.

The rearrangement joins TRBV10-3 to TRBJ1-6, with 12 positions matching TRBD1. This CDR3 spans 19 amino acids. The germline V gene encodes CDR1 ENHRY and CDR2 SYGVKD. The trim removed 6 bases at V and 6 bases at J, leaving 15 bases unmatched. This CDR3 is CAISPSGDRGQLVNSPLHF. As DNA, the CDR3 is TGTGCCATCAGCCCCTCAGGGGACAGGGGGCAACTAGTTAATTCACCCCTCCACTTT.

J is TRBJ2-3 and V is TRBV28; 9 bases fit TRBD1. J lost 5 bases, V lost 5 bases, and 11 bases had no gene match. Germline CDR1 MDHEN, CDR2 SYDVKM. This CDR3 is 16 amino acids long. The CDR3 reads CASSLYRGLGGDTQYF. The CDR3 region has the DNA TGTGCCAGCAGTCTCTACAGGGGGCTAGGCGGAGATACGCAGTATTTT.

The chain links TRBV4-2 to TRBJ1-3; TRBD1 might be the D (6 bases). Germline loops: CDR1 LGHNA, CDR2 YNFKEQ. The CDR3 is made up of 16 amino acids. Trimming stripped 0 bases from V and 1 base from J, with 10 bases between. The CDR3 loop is CASSQDRGRSGNTIYF. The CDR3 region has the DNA TGTGCCAGCAGCCAAGATAGGGGGAGATCTGGAAACACCATATATTTT.

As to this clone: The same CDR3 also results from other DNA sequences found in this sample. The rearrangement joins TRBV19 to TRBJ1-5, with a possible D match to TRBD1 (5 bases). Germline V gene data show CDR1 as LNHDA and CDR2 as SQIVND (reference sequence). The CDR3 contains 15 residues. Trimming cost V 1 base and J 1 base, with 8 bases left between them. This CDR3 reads CASSIGGGSNQPQHF. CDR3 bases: TGTGCCAGTAGTATAGGGGGGGGGAGCAATCAGCCCCAGCATTTT.

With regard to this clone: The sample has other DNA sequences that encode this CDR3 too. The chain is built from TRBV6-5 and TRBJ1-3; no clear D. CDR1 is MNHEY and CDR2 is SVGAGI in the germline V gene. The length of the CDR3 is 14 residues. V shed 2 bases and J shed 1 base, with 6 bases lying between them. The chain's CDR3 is CASSYTGSGNTIYF. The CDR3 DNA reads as TGTGCCAGCAGTTACACGGGGTCTGGAAACACCATATATTTT.

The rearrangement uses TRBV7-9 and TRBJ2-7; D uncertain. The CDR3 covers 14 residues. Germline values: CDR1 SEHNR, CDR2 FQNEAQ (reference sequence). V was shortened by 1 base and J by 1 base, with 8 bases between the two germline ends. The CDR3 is CASSLGGESYEQYF. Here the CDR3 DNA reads TGTGCCAGCAGCTTAGGTGGGGAATCCTACGAGCAGTACTTC.

The CDR3 loop is CATSDSYNEQFF. The CDR3 coding sequence is TGTGCCACCAGTGATTCGTACAATGAGCAGTTCTTC. The V and J genes are TRBV24-1 and TRBJ2-1; D gene ambiguous. The length of the CDR3 is 12 residues. CDR1 KGHDR and CDR2 SFDVKD come from the germline V gene. Trimming took off 2 bases at V and 4 bases at J, with 2 bases between the two ends.

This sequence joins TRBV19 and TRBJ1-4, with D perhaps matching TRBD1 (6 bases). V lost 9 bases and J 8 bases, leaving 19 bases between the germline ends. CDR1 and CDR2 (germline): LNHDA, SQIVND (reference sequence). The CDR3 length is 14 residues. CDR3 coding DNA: TGTGCCAGCAACCACGGGGGGGGCCGGGAAAAACTGTTTTTT. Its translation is CASNHGGGREKLFF.